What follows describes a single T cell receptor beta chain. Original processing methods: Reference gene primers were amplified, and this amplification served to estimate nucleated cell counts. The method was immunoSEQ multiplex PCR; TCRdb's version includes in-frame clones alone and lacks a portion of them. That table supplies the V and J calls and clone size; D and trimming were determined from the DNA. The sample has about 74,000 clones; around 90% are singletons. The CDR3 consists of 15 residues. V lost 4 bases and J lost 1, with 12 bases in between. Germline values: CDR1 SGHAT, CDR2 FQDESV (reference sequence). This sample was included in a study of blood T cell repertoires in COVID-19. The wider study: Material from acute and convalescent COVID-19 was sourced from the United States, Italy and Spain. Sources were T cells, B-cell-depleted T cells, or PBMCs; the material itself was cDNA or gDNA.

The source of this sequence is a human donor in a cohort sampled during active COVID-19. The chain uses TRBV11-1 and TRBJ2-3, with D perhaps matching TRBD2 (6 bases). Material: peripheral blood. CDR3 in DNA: TGTGCCAGCAGCTACGGACTACCACGCACAGATACGCAGTATTTT. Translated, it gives CASSYGLPRTDTQYF.